Below are 18 T cell receptor beta chains sequenced from a single sample in a study of blood T cell repertoires in COVID-19. The table came from immunoSEQ multiplex PCR; TCRdb's copy has only in-frame clones and leaves some out. Of fewer than 40,000 clones listed, approximately 92% are singletons. The sequencing input was peripheral blood. The receptors here all came from a man older than 75 with acute or convalescent COVID-19.

J is TRBJ2-1 and V is TRBV15, with 8 bases aligning to TRBD2. The germline gives CDR1 LNHNV, CDR2 YYDKDF (reference sequence). V lost 0 bases to trimming and J lost 10 bases; unmatched junction nucleotides: 8. CDR3 length: 15 residues. In DNA form, the CDR3 reads TGTGCCACCAGCAGAGAACGACGGGAGGGCAGAGAGCAGTTCTTC. It codes for CATSRERREGREQFF.

This clone was detected a few times. V and J are TRBV30 and TRBJ1-2, with a possible D match to TRBD1 (6 bases). The germline V and J ends were trimmed by 4 bases and 4 bases, with 16 bases remaining between them. Germline V gene lookup returns CDR1 GTSNPN and CDR2 SVGIG (reference sequence). This CDR3 contains 14 residues. This CDR3 is CAWTYLQGTYGYTF. In DNA, the CDR3 is TGTGCCTGGACCTATCTACAGGGAACCTATGGCTACACCTTC.

J is TRBJ1-6 and V is TRBV7-2; tentatively, D is TRBD1 (5 bases). Trimming stripped 1 base from V and 8 bases from J, with 15 bases between. The CDR3 is made up of 16 amino acids. Germline values: CDR1 SGHTA, CDR2 FQGNSA. Here the CDR3 reads CASSLVFNRGDSPLHF. The CDR3 nucleotides read TGTGCCAGCAGCTTAGTCTTCAACCGGGGGGATTCACCCCTCCACTTT.

V gene TRBV2 combines with J gene TRBJ2-7; 9 nucleotides match TRBD1. The germline CDR1 and CDR2 sequences are SNHLY and FYNNEI. Losses at the gene ends were 6 bases for V and 2 bases for J; bases not matched to a gene: 8. CDR3 length: 15 amino acids. The CDR3 DNA is TGTGCCAGCAGAGAAACAGGGGGCGCGGCCTACGAGCAGTACTTC. Its protein product is CASRETGGAAYEQYF. Looking up the rest from reference TRBV2 and TRBJ2-7 gives the full variable domain: EPEVTQTPSHQVTQMGQEVILRCVPISNHLYFYWYRQILGQKVEFLVSFYNNEISEKSEIFDDQFSVERPDGSNFTLKIRSTKLEDSAMYFCASRETGGAAYEQYFGPGTRLTVT.

The gene calls are TRBV5-5 and TRBJ1-2, with D unclear. Germline V CDR1 and CDR2: SGHKS, YYEKEE (reference sequence). The CDR3 covers 13 residues. Trimming cost V 3 bases and J 6 bases, with 12 bases left between them. The DNA for the CDR3 is TGTGCCAGCAGCTCGTCAACTTTCCATGGCTACACCTTC. Translating it yields CASSSSTFHGYTF.

The V gene is TRBV7-2, the J gene TRBJ2-3; a weak D match, TRBD1 (7 bases). V lost 5 bases and J 5 bases, leaving 17 bases between the germline ends. Germline V gene lookup returns CDR1 SGHTA and CDR2 FQGNSA. This CDR3 has 15 amino acids. The CDR3 reads CASSTLGQGGDTQYF. The CDR3 DNA reads as TGTGCCAGCAGCACGCTCGGCCAGGGGGGAGATACGCAGTATTTT. The whole variable domain, remainder taken from reference TRBV7-2 and TRBJ2-3, is GAGVSQSPSNKVTEKGKDVELRCDPISGHTALYWYRQSLGQGLEFLIYFQGNSAPDKSGLPSDRFSAERTGGSVSTLTIQRTQQEDSAVYLCASSTLGQGGDTQYFGPGTRLTVL.

V is TRBV5-4 and J is TRBJ1-1, with D perhaps TRBD1 (5 bases). The CDR3 consists of 16 residues. Per germline, CDR1 SGHNT and CDR2 YYREEE (reference sequence). The V end was cut by 0 bases, the J end by 1 base, with 13 bases between. This CDR3 reads CASSLVTGGENTEAFF. The DNA for the CDR3 is TGTGCCAGCAGCTTGGTAACGGGGGGGGAGAACACTGAAGCTTTCTTT.

This chain links TRBV18 with TRBJ2-7; 8 bases match TRBD1. Germline V gives CDR1 KGHSH, CDR2 LQKENI. The CDR3 has 15 residues. V dropped 2 bases and J dropped 2; count of bases not matched to a gene: 5. The CDR3 here is CASSPDRGDAYEQYF. The DNA for the CDR3 is TGTGCCAGCTCACCAGACAGGGGCGACGCCTACGAGCAGTACTTC.

V gene TRBV10-1 combines with J gene TRBJ1-1; D call uncertain. V was pared by 6 bases and J by 6 bases, with 14 bases between. Germline-derived CDR1 and CDR2 are WNHNN and SYGVQD (reference sequence). The CDR3 length is 13 residues. CDR3 bases: TGCGCCAGCAGCACAGTCGAGGGATCTGAAGCTTTCTTT. It yields the protein CASSTVEGSEAFF.

This chain connects TRBV18 to TRBJ1-1, with D possibly TRBD1 on 6 matching bases. Germline V gives CDR1 KGHSH, CDR2 LQKENI. The CDR3 totals 13 residues. Deletions cut 6 bases from V and 0 bases from J, with 8 bases between. CDR3 nucleotide sequence: TGTGCCAGCTCCAGGGGCATGAACACTGAAGCTTTCTTT. Residues: CASSRGMNTEAFF.

The chain is built from TRBV28 and TRBJ2-5, with TRBD1 matching over 12 bases. The junction had 3 bases not matched to a gene; V was cut back by 8 bases and J by 5 bases. The length of the CDR3 is 13 residues. The germline V gene has CDR1 MDHEN and CDR2 SYDVKM. For the CDR3, the DNA is TGTGCCAGCGGGACAGGGGGCATCGAGACCCAGTACTTC. This encodes CASGTGGIETQYF.

This sequence joins TRBV7-8 and TRBJ1-2; TRBD1 agrees at 10 bases. From germline, CDR1 is SGHVS and CDR2 FQNEAQ. Trimming at V came to 6 bases and at J to 8 bases, leaving 6 bases not matched to a gene. The CDR3 runs 13 residues. CDR3 DNA: TGTGCCAGCAGTCGACAGGGGGCGCGCGGCTACACCTTC. The encoded protein is CASSRQGARGYTF.

This chain links TRBV6-5 with TRBJ1-2; TRBD1 might be the D (6 bases). This CDR3 spans 13 amino acids. The germline V gene encodes CDR1 MNHEY and CDR2 SVGAGI. Trimming took off 5 bases at V and 3 bases at J, with 10 bases between the two ends. Written as DNA, the CDR3 is TGTGCCAGCAGTCAGGACAGAGACTATGGCTACACCTTC. This gives the protein CASSQDRDYGYTF.

This clone was seen only once. The genes are TRBV18 and TRBJ2-3, with 9 bases lining up with TRBD2. Looked up from germline, CDR1 is KGHSH and CDR2 is LQKENI. The CDR3 contains 17 residues. The V segment lost 0 bases and the J segment 3 bases; nucleotides outside the gene matches: 7. This chain's CDR3 is CASSPPGASGKTDTQYF. Here the CDR3 DNA reads TGTGCCAGCTCACCACCGGGTGCTAGCGGGAAGACAGATACGCAGTATTTT.

This clone occurred a few times. The chain couples TRBV6-2 or TRBV6-3 to TRBJ1-6; no definite D call. The germline V gene encodes CDR1 MNHEY and CDR2 SVGEGT. The CDR3 runs 19 residues. V was pared by 0 bases and J by 0 bases, with 15 bases between. The DNA of the CDR3 is TGTGCCAGCAGTTACTCGGCCGCCCTCGAAAGCTCCTATAATTCACCCCTCCACTTT. It codes for CASSYSAALESSYNSPLHF.

The rearrangement joins TRBV11-3 to TRBJ2-2; the D gene is possibly TRBD2 (5 bases). The V and J ends lost 6 bases and 13 bases respectively, with 24 bases between them. Germline V lookup: CDR1 SGHNT, CDR2 YENEEA. The CDR3 is 15 amino acids. CDR3 loop: CASSRPGDRAGRLFF. The CDR3 DNA reads as TGTGCCAGCAGTCGACCCGGGGATCGGGCTGGCCGGCTGTTTTTT.

The chain carries TRBV28 and TRBJ1-3; unclear D gene. The CDR3 totals 13 residues. Trimming shortened V by 6 bases and J by 1 base, and 7 bases separated the two germline ends. Germline V gives CDR1 MDHEN, CDR2 SYDVKM. CDR3 sequence: CASRTDSGNTIYF. The CDR3 coding sequence is TGTGCCAGCAGAACAGATTCTGGAAACACCATATATTTT.

CDR3 residues: CASSLDGTGAAGEQYF. The CDR3 DNA follows: TGTGCCAGCAGCTTAGATGGGACAGGGGCCGCCGGGGAGCAGTACTTC. The chain couples TRBV7-2 to TRBJ2-7; 10 bases line up with TRBD1. J was trimmed by 7 bases and V by 1 base; bases with no gene match: 10. CDR3 length: 16 residues. Germline CDR1 is SGHTA and CDR2 is FQGNSA.